The present T cell receptor beta chain was sequenced within a study of T cells expressing NK-cell markers. Across the study: In sorted CD3+CD56+NKG2C+, CD3+CD56+NKG2C- and CD3+CD56-NKG2C+ T cells, TCR beta repertoires were obtained.

Points from the study as a whole: Once again these clonotypes came out on top in the CD3+CD56-NKG2C+ fraction of a few donors. In six donors, dominant NKG2C+ clonotypes were roughly 1.0-7.0% of CD8+ T cells.

On this clonotype: Its antigen is unidentified.

The cDNA for TCR beta came from 5'RACE template switching with UMIs. TCRdb reprocessed the 5' RACE reads, keeping one entry per CDR3 protein, no DNA. Here the sample table reports a few hundred thousand distinct CDR3 sequences. The CDR3 contains 15 residues. CDR1 and CDR2 (germline): DFQATT, SNEGSKA (reference sequence). Sequencing was done on a sample of blood T cells: a sorted CD56 or NKG2C T cell subset, CD4+ or CD8+ T cells, or bulk PBMC T cells (not recorded which). V usage is TRBV20-1 and J usage is TRBJ2-1; TCRdb calls TRBD2, which cannot be checked without DNA. This clonotype was obtained from a woman in her fifties or sixties in good health. CDR3 sequence reads: CSATGTSGRNNEQFF.